This T cell receptor (beta chain) was recovered during a study of ipilimumab plus nivolumab after autologous stem cell transplantation. Overall study context: Typical patient got a few ipilimumab doses and about eight nivolumab doses (median). DLBCL patients had primary refractory or relapsed disease. General study points: Per the authors, repertoire, Treg and microbiota data justify further study.

As to this clone: Its cognate antigen is unknown.

The table came from immunoSEQ multiplex PCR; TCRdb's copy has only in-frame clones and leaves some out. The top ten hold roughly 2% of the sample, which has approximately 84,000 clones, 83% seen once. Starting 14 to 28 days after autologous transplant, ipilimumab 1 mg/kg was given. CDR1 and CDR2 from the germline V gene are SNHLY and FYNNEI. With 7 bases clipped from V and 10 bases from J, the junction kept 4 bases outside the gene matches. There are 11 residues in the CDR3. The TCR sequence derives from a male donor with diffuse large B-cell lymphoma. This chain connects TRBV2 to TRBJ2-1; TRBD2 aligns across 7 bases. The source material was PBMCs, sampled in a trial of ipilimumab plus nivolumab as post-transplant consolidation. The CDR3: CASTFGREQFF. The CDR3 nucleotides read TGTGCCAGCACCTTCGGGAGGGAGCAGTTCTTC.